The 2 T cell receptor beta chains below all came from one sample that was sequenced in a study of Ad26.COV2.S vaccination and SARS-CoV-2 variants. Regarding treatment: around 19 received Ad26.COV2.S at low or high dose, single or two shots; several received placebo; per-sample allocation not given. Collection of samples fell on day 63 after the first vaccine or placebo injection. The data were produced by immunoSEQ multiplex PCR, yet TCRdb's version contains in-frame clones alone and is incomplete. This table has almost 400,000 clones, about 88% appearing once. The starting material was peripheral blood, obtained in a trial of Ad26.COV2.S vaccine versus placebo. The source of these receptors is a person between 18 and 60 years old who received the Ad26.COV2.S COVID-19 vaccine or a placebo.

The chain carries TRBV7-9 and TRBJ2-3, with 9 positions matching TRBD1. The CDR3 extends over 16 amino acids. Trimming took 4 bases from V and 2 from J; bases not matched to a gene: 7. Looked up from germline, CDR1 is SEHNR and CDR2 is FQNEAQ (reference sequence). The CDR3 sequence is CASSSTGGEHTDTQYF. Written as DNA, the CDR3 is TGTGCCAGCAGCTCCACAGGGGGCGAGCACACAGATACGCAGTATTTT.

The genes are TRBV2 and TRBJ1-4; D uncertain. V was pared by 4 bases and J by 11 bases, with 14 bases between. This CDR3 has 13 residues. Per the germline V gene, CDR1 is SNHLY and CDR2 is FYNNEI. DNA of the CDR3: TGTGCCAGCAGTGTGCAGGCCCGTGGGAAACTGTTTTTT. This translates into CASSVQARGKLFF.